The clone carrying this TCR beta chain has a handful of counts. The sample is drawn from a study of blood T cells in healthy people across ages. Sample-barcoded 5' priming and a J-beta primer mix drove a second PCR of roughly 7 to 11 cycles. TCRdb called the 5' RACE reads again in MiXCR, with one record for every CDR3 protein. Of roughly 1,800,000 distinct CDR3 sequences listed, less than 50% are singletons. The V gene's germline CDR1 is MRHNA and CDR2 SNTAGT. CDR3 length: 15 amino acids. V was cut by 7 bases and J by 4 bases, with 17 bases left in between. The V and J genes are TRBV6-4 and TRBJ2-1; D perhaps matches TRBD2 (6 bases). This TCR derives from a woman aged 40 to 50 in good health. Sequencing input: blood. The CDR3 DNA follows: TGTGCCAGCACCCCGTCCGGGGAGGCTTACAATGAGCAGTTCTTC. This gives the protein CASTPSGEAYNEQFF.